The 5 T cell receptor beta chains listed next were all sequenced from one sample in a study of cytomegalovirus exposure and HLA in healthy donors. The PCR was carried out with 60 Vbeta primers and 13 Jbeta primers. Assay used: immunoSEQ multiplex PCR; TCRdb lists only in-frame clones, some missing. The sample yields roughly 99,000 clones, more than 65% seen once. The sample comprised PBMCs. Source of these receptors: a male donor in good health and CMV-seronegative.

The chain couples TRBV4-1 to TRBJ1-1; unclear D gene. The CDR3 is 16 residues long. V lost 3 bases to trimming and J lost 1 base, with 15 bases between them. Germline values: CDR1 MGHRA, CDR2 YSYEKL. CDR3 sequence reads: CASSHPRVRKNTEAFF. The DNA for the CDR3 is TGCGCCAGCAGCCACCCTCGGGTCAGAAAGAACACTGAAGCTTTCTTT.

V is TRBV9 and J is TRBJ2-7; 10 bases are shared with TRBD1. V trimming: 3 bases; J trimming: 6 bases; junction bases outside the gene matches: 9. The CDR3 spans 15 residues. CDR1 is SGDLS and CDR2 is YYNGEE in the germline V gene. CDR3 protein: CASSAFRDRGVEQYF. The CDR3 nucleotides are TGTGCCAGCAGCGCTTTCCGGGACAGGGGTGTCGAGCAGTACTTC.

The chain has TRBV7-2 and TRBJ1-4; 8 nucleotides match TRBD1. V lost 5 bases, J lost 3 bases, and 5 bases stayed unmatched. The CDR3 totals 15 residues. The germline CDR1 and CDR2 sequences are SGHTA and FQGNSA. CDR3 sequence (DNA): TGTGCCAGCAGCCAAGACAGGGGCCCTAATGAAAAACTGTTTTTT. Translation gives CASSQDRGPNEKLFF. The full variable domain, with the rest looked up from reference TRBV7-2 and TRBJ1-4, is GAGVSQSPSNKVTEKGKDVELRCDPISGHTALYWYRQSLGQGLEFLIYFQGNSAPDKSGLPSDRFSAERTGGSVSTLTIQRTQQEDSAVYLCASSQDRGPNEKLFFGSGTQLSVL.

The chain is built from TRBV20-1 and TRBJ1-1; D might be TRBD1 (5 bases). Germline V gene sequence: CDR1 DFQATT, CDR2 SNEGSKA (reference sequence). The CDR3 has 11 residues. V lost 5 bases to trimming and J lost 5 bases, with 9 bases between them. The CDR3 region is CSAWGWTEAFF. Here the CDR3 DNA reads TGCAGTGCTTGGGGCTGGACTGAAGCTTTCTTT.

The rearrangement uses TRBV7-9 and TRBJ2-1, with 9 bases matching TRBD2. Germline CDR1 SEHNR, CDR2 FQNEAQ (reference sequence). V shed 1 base and J 2 bases; nucleotides not matched to a gene: 6. The CDR3 contains 17 residues. DNA for the CDR3: TGTGCCAGCAGCTTAGGCGGTAGCGGGAGTACCTACAATGAGCAGTTCTTC. This gives the protein CASSLGGSGSTYNEQFF.